The clone carrying this T cell receptor (beta chain) was counted at least ten times. The antigen is unknown. The data stem from a study of identical twins. Study outcomes and limitations: Invariant MAIT and iNKT cells could partly confound zero-insertion analyses.

Everyone who gave samples was a healthy Caucasian. Trimming took 3 bases from V and 6 from J; bases not matched to a gene: 3. The germline V gene encodes CDR1 SNHLY and CDR2 FYNNEI. The CDR3 is 15 amino acids. TCRdb re-analysed the 5' RACE reads in MiXCR, keeping a single row per CDR3 protein. The sample consists of about 810,000 distinct CDR3 sequences, around an eighth of them appearing once. This sample also appeared in a second study, on yellow fever vaccine responses in identical twins.

The specimen was PBMCs. The sequence was obtained from a woman aged 18-29 years in good health. This chain links TRBV2 with TRBJ2-1; 12 bases are a match to TRBD2. As DNA, the CDR3 is TGTGCCAGCAGTGAGACTAGCGGGAGAGCCAATGAGCAGTTCTTC. Translating gives CASSETSGRANEQFF. Full variable domain (missing parts from reference TRBV2 and TRBJ2-1): EPEVTQTPSHQVTQMGQEVILRCVPISNHLYFYWYRQILGQKVEFLVSFYNNEISEKSEIFDDQFSVERPDGSNFTLKIRSTKLEDSAMYFCASSETSGRANEQFFGPGTRLTVL.